The rows below give T cell receptor beta chains drawn from one sample of a study of T cell responses to AZD1222 COVID-19 vaccine. Clones were sequenced by immunoSEQ multiplex PCR, and TCRdb holds only the in-frame ones, with some missing. The data show tens of thousands of clones, with about 88% seen just once and approximately 11% held by the top ten. This specimen consisted of peripheral blood, obtained on day 0 of AZD1222 vaccination. The source of these receptors is an adult in good health. Each CDR3 is given with its conserved first and last residue. D genes are given only for firm matches. Expanded clones get a size class; other rows say once, few or many, or leave the size out.

d_call clone_size j_call v_call cdr3_nt cdr3_aa
NA once TRBJ2-2 TRBV7-9 TGTGCCAGCAGCTCTCCTAGGGGGTACCCGAACACCGGGGAGCTGTTTTTT CASSSPRGYPNTGELFF
NA NA TRBJ1-5 TRBV12-5 TGTGCTAGTGGGAGATTTGACGGACAGCCCCAGCATTTT CASGRFDGQPQHF
TRBD2 NA TRBJ2-1 TRBV10-3 TGTGCCATCAGTCGACTAGCGGGAGTTAATAATGAGCAGTTCTTC CAISRLAGVNNEQFF
TRBD1 once TRBJ1-5 TRBV2 TGTGCCAGCACCGACAACAGGGGGGATCAGCCCCAGCATTTT CASTDNRGDQPQHF
TRBD2 NA TRBJ2-3 TRBV27 TGTGCCAGCAGTCGCCAGACTAGCGGGAGGGAGAAGACGCAGTATTTT CASSRQTSGREKTQYF
TRBD2 once TRBJ2-1 TRBV11-3 TGTGCCAGCAGCTTAGGGGCTAGCGGGAGGGGAAATGAGCAGTTCTTC CASSLGASGRGNEQFF
TRBD1 few TRBJ1-5 TRBV3-1/TRBV3-2 TGTGCCAGCAGCCAAGATCAGGGGGTATGGCAGCCCCAGCATTTT CASSQDQGVWQPQHF
TRBD2 NA TRBJ2-7 TRBV7-2 TGTGCCAGCAGCTTAGGGTCAGGGCTAGCGGGCGAGCAGTACTTC CASSLGSGLAGEQYF
NA once TRBJ2-1 TRBV5-4 TGTGCCAGCAGCGCCTTTTCGGATACCAATGAGCAGTTCTTC CASSAFSDTNEQFF
NA once TRBJ1-3 TRBV7-8 TGTGCCAGCAGCCAAGCAAGGAGGTTTGGAAACACCATATATTTT CASSQARRFGNTIYF
TRBD1 NA TRBJ2-1 TRBV3-1/TRBV3-2 TGTGCCAGCAGCCCTCTGCCAGGGGGTTACAATGAGCAGTTCTTC CASSPLPGGYNEQFF
TRBD1 NA TRBJ2-1 TRBV5-8 TGTGCCAGCAGCTCCAGACAGGGAAGATTGAATGAGCAGTTCTTC CASSSRQGRLNEQFF
NA NA TRBJ2-1 TRBV19 TGTGCCAGTAGTCCCCCAGGGAGTCAGGCCTACAATGAGCAGTTCTTC CASSPPGSQAYNEQFF
NA NA TRBJ1-4 TRBV6-1 TGTGCCAGCAGAACAACAGGGTCCCGGGAAAAACTGTTTTTT CASRTTGSREKLFF
NA NA TRBJ2-5 TRBV11-2 TGTGCCAGCAGCTCTTATCTGAAGACGGAACAAGAGACCCAGTACTTC CASSSYLKTEQETQYF
NA NA TRBJ2-7 TRBV7-6 TGTGCCAGCAGCTTCGGTTGGGGCGGGCAGTCCTACGAGCAGTACTTC CASSFGWGGQSYEQYF
NA few TRBJ1-1 TRBV25-1 TGTGCCAGCAGTGAAGGGGGGTGGAACACTGAAGCTTTCTTT CASSEGGWNTEAFF
NA NA TRBJ1-3 TRBV7-2 TGTGCCAGCAGCCCTAGGACGGGATCTGGAAACACCATATATTTT CASSPRTGSGNTIYF
NA NA TRBJ2-1 TRBV12-3/TRBV12-4 TGTGCCAGCAGGGCGGTGGACGGTGAGTTCTTC CASRAVDGEFF
TRBD1 NA TRBJ1-5 TRBV7-2 TGTGCCAGCAGCTTACTACAGGGGAGCAATCAGCCCCAGCATTTT CASSLLQGSNQPQHF
TRBD1 NA TRBJ2-2 TRBV7-7 TGTGCCAGCAGCCGCGGACAGGGCGGCACCGGGGAGCTGTTTTTT CASSRGQGGTGELFF
NA NA TRBJ2-5 TRBV20-1 TGCAGTCGACTGGGGGGAGAGACCCAGTACTTC CSRLGGETQYF
TRBD2 NA TRBJ2-7 TRBV5-1 TGCGCCAGCAGCTTGGGGACTAGCGGGAGGTACGAGCAGTACTTC CASSLGTSGRYEQYF
TRBD1 NA TRBJ2-3 TRBV15 TGTGCCACCAGCAGACACTACAGGGGTGATACGCAGTATTTT CATSRHYRGDTQYF
TRBD1 NA TRBJ2-6 TRBV18 TGTGCCAGCTCATGGACAGGGGGAGGGGCCAACGTCCTGACTTTC CASSWTGGGANVLTF
TRBD1 few TRBJ1-1 TRBV19 TGTGCCAGTACAGGCCAGAGGACAGGGATAACTGAAGCTTTCTTT CASTGQRTGITEAFF
NA NA TRBJ1-5 TRBV28 TGTGCCAGCAGCCTCCAGAATCAGCCCCAGCATTTT CASSLQNQPQHF
TRBD2 NA TRBJ2-5 TRBV29-1 TGCAGCTTCACCGGGACTAGCGTCTTCGTGGAGACCCAGTACTTC CSFTGTSVFVETQYF
NA NA TRBJ2-5 TRBV2 TGTGCCCGTACAGCGGAGGAGGGAAGCCCTAAAGAGACCCAGTACTTC CARTAEEGSPKETQYF
TRBD1 NA TRBJ1-5 TRBV7-9 TGTGCCAGCAGCTCCCAGGGGGCTGATCAGCCCCAGCATTTT CASSSQGADQPQHF
NA few TRBJ1-1 TRBV28 TGTGCCAGCAGATTGAACACTGAAGCTTTCTTT CASRLNTEAFF
NA NA TRBJ1-2 TRBV12-5 TGTGCTAGTGGTTTGGTACTCATAGGTGGGGGGGCGAAGCATGGCTACACCTTC CASGLVLIGGGAKHGYTF
NA NA TRBJ1-2 TRBV5-1 TGCGCCAGCAGCTTGGGACATGTAGTAGCCGGCGGTGGCTACACCTTC CASSLGHVVAGGGYTF
NA NA TRBJ2-1 TRBV29-1 TGCAGCGTGGAACCTAGGAGGAATGAGCAGTTCTTC CSVEPRRNEQFF
NA once TRBJ2-3 TRBV3-1/TRBV3-2 TGTGCCAGCAGCCAGAGACAATCTAGCACAGATACGCAGTATTTT CASSQRQSSTDTQYF
NA NA TRBJ2-7 TRBV7-2 TGTGCCAGCAGCTTTTTTGGGGGGAGAAGCTCCTACGAGCAGTACTTC CASSFFGGRSSYEQYF
NA NA TRBJ2-7 TRBV11-2 TGTGCCAGCAGCTTAGGAGCAATCGGCTACGAGCAGTACTTC CASSLGAIGYEQYF
NA NA TRBJ2-1 TRBV19 TGTGCCAGTAGTATAGGGGTCGCGGGTGTCTTGGGGGAGCAGTTCTTC CASSIGVAGVLGEQFF
TRBD1 NA TRBJ1-1 TRBV19 TGTGCCAGTAGTCAACGACAGGGTTGGGGCACTGAAGCTTTCTTT CASSQRQGWGTEAFF
NA NA TRBJ2-2 TRBV13 TGTGCCAGCAGCCTGGGGGGCGGGGAGCTGTTTTTT CASSLGGGELFF